This TCR beta chain originates from a study of blood T cells in healthy people across ages. Study overall: Researchers report that template switching captured about one barcoded beta molecule per two T cells.

A sample-barcoded 5' primer and a J-beta primer mix were used in a second PCR of roughly 6 to 11 cycles. Unique molecular identifiers of 12 random nucleotides labeled each cDNA. TCRdb processed the 5' RACE reads anew with MiXCR; each CDR3 protein has one entry. The table shows about 1.4 million distinct CDR3 sequences, with 59% occurring only once. Concerning this clonotype itself: Its specificity is unknown.

There are 14 residues in the CDR3. From germline, CDR1 is LGHNA and CDR2 YNFKEQ. The germline V and J ends were trimmed by 3 bases and 5 bases, with 11 bases remaining between them. Study findings and constraints: Diversity of TCR beta per million T cells declined in a roughly linear way with age.

Input material: blood. This TCR came from a man aged 18 to 30 in good health. The chain combines TRBV4-2 with TRBJ1-5; D is possibly TRBD1 (5 bases). CDR3 sequence reads: CASSHEDKHQPQHF. The CDR3 region has the DNA TGTGCCAGCAGCCACGAGGACAAGCATCAGCCCCAGCATTTT.